The 25 T cell receptor beta chains listed next were all sequenced from one sample in a study of shared clonotypes between healthy human individuals. The method was immunoSEQ multiplex PCR; TCRdb's version includes in-frame clones alone and lacks a portion of them. This sample yields 600,000 to 750,000 clones, of which around 77% are seen a single time; more than 1.5% belongs to the top ten. Material: memory CD4+ T cells sorted from blood. Documented subset: CD45RA-negative fraction. These receptors all stem from a woman younger than 45 in good health.

As concerns this clone: Other DNA sequences in the same sample also yield this CDR3. The chain carries TRBV28 and TRBJ1-2; D gene unclear. V gave up 1 base and J gave up 5 bases, with 5 bases separating them. CDR1 is MDHEN and CDR2 is SYDVKM in the germline V gene. The CDR3 is 12 amino acids. This CDR3 is CASSLLGYGYTF. CDR3 sequence (DNA): TGTGCCAGCAGTTTATTAGGTTATGGCTACACCTTC.

The genes are TRBV28 and TRBJ1-1; D might be TRBD1 (5 bases). Germline CDR1 reads MDHEN; CDR2 reads SYDVKM. The CDR3 consists of 14 residues. V was cut by 10 bases and J by 4 bases, with 19 bases left in between. The CDR3 loop is CAITRDVGGTEAFF. CDR3 sequence (DNA): TGTGCCATCACCCGGGACGTTGGGGGCACTGAAGCTTTCTTT. Combining the CDR3 with reference TRBV28 and TRBJ1-1 gives the whole variable domain DVKVTQSSRYLVKRTGEKVFLECVQDMDHENMFWYRQDPGLGLRLIYFSYDVKMKEKGDIPEGYSVSREKKERFSLILESASTNQTSMYLCAITRDVGGTEAFFGQGTRLTVV.

The V call is TRBV28, the J call TRBJ2-2, with 10 bases aligning to TRBD2. V lost 5 bases to trimming and J lost 0 bases; unmatched junction nucleotides: 3. Germline assignment: CDR1 MDHEN and CDR2 SYDVKM. CDR3 size: 16 residues. For the CDR3, the DNA is TGTGCCAGCAGTCTAGCGGGAGCTCCGAACACCGGGGAGCTGTTTTTT. It codes for CASSLAGAPNTGELFF.

This chain connects TRBV29-1 to TRBJ2-7; 7 bases agree with TRBD1. There are 13 residues in the CDR3. After removal of 1 base from V and 6 bases from J, the junction contained 6 bases not matched to a gene. Germline V gives CDR1 SQVTM, CDR2 ANQGSEA. Here the CDR3 reads CSVEAEAGGEQYF. The CDR3, as DNA: TGCAGCGTTGAAGCCGAGGCAGGGGGCGAGCAGTACTTC.

The rearrangement uses TRBV30 and TRBJ2-3; 13 bases align to TRBD2. The V gene end was trimmed by 1 base and the J gene end by 3 bases; junction bases not matched to a gene: 7. The CDR3 totals 17 residues. The germline CDR1 and CDR2 sequences are GTSNPN and SVGIG (reference sequence). The CDR3 bases are TGTGCCTGGAGTGGGACTAGCGGGAGAATGAGGACAGATACGCAGTATTTT. It codes for CAWSGTSGRMRTDTQYF.

The rearrangement links TRBV6-1 to TRBJ2-1, with 9 bases identical to TRBD1. Germline assignment: CDR1 MNHNS and CDR2 SASEGT. V lost 6 bases, J lost 5 bases, and 5 bases stayed unmatched. The CDR3 runs to 14 residues. CDR3 coding DNA: TGTGCCAGCAGCTCCGGGACAGGGAACAATGAGCAGTTCTTC. This translates into CASSSGTGNNEQFF.

A word on this clone: A far larger clone is one nucleotide away, so this likely arose from a read error. The V gene is TRBV5-1, the J gene TRBJ1-2, with 8 bases that match TRBD1. V lost 4 bases to trimming and J lost 5 bases; unmatched junction nucleotides: 13. The germline CDR1 and CDR2 sequences are SGHRS and YFSETQ. The CDR3 is 16 residues long. The CDR3 DNA reads as TGCGCCAGCAGCCATTCTGGGACAGGAGGGTGGTATGGCTACACCTTC. As protein: CASSHSGTGGWYGYTF.

This chain joins TRBV6-6 and TRBJ1-1; 10 bases map to TRBD1. This CDR3 comprises 14 residues. Germline assignment: CDR1 MNHNY and CDR2 SVGAGI (reference sequence). The CDR3 is CATRPGTGATEAFF. For the CDR3, the DNA is TGTGCAACCCGACCTGGGACAGGGGCCACTGAAGCTTTCTTT.

The J gene is TRBJ2-3, the V gene TRBV5-4; D tentatively fits TRBD1 or TRBD2 (5 bases each). V shed 4 bases and J shed 4 bases, with 22 bases lying between them. This CDR3 is 17 amino acids long. Germline lookup yields CDR1 SGHNT and CDR2 YYREEE (reference sequence). This chain's CDR3 is CASSQGAWETAADTQYF. The CDR3 DNA reads as TGTGCCAGCAGCCAGGGTGCCTGGGAGACAGCGGCAGATACGCAGTATTTT. The variable domain in full, completed from reference TRBV5-4 and TRBJ2-3, reads ETGVTQSPTHLIKTRGQQVTLRCSSQSGHNTVSWYQQALGQGPQFIFQYYREEENGRGNFPPRFSGLQFPNYSSELNVNALELDDSALYLCASSQGAWETAADTQYFGPGTRLTVL.

The chain joins TRBV14 to TRBJ2-2; 8 bases align to TRBD1. Germline CDR1 reads SGHDN; CDR2 reads FVKESK. Trimming removed 4 bases from V and 5 bases from J; junction bases left unmatched: 12. The CDR3 loop spans 17 amino acids. CDR3 residues: CASSPGSGQGATGELFF. The CDR3 DNA follows: TGTGCCAGCAGCCCCGGAAGTGGTCAGGGGGCTACCGGGGAGCTGTTTTTT.

A few counts support this clone. CDR3 in DNA: TGTGCCAGCAGCCAAAGTAGTGTTGAAGCTTTCTTT. The encoded protein is CASSQSSVEAFF. The chain has TRBV4-2 and TRBJ1-1; D gene uncertain. CDR3 size: 12 residues. Germline V gene data show CDR1 as LGHNA and CDR2 as YNFKEQ. Trimming pared 2 bases from V and 7 bases from J, leaving 8 bases between.

The V call is TRBV7-5, the J call TRBJ1-1. TRBV7-5 is deemed a pseudogene. The CDR3 length is 15 residues. This CDR3 reads CVRSDAGLMNTEAFF. The CDR3 DNA is TGTGTCAGGAGTGACGCGGGCCTAATGAACACTGAAGCTTTCTTT.

This chain links TRBV28 with TRBJ2-7, with unresolved D. Germline assignment: CDR1 MDHEN and CDR2 SYDVKM. The CDR3 loop spans 12 amino acids. Between the trimmed V and J ends, which lost 5 bases and 4 bases, there was a span of 9 bases. CDR3 residues: CASSLIWYEQYF. The DNA of the CDR3 is TGTGCCAGCAGTCTTATTTGGTACGAGCAGTACTTC.

The chain employs TRBV11-2 and TRBJ2-4, with D maybe TRBD1 (6 bases). V lost 2 bases and J lost 2, with 7 bases in between. The germline gives CDR1 SGHAT, CDR2 FQNNGV. The CDR3 totals 14 residues. The CDR3 DNA sequence: TGTGCCAGCAGCTTACAGGGGACCAAAAACATTCAGTACTTC. This translates into CASSLQGTKNIQYF. Full variable domain (outside the CDR3, taken from reference TRBV11-2 and TRBJ2-4): EAGVAQSPRYKIIEKRQSVAFWCNPISGHATLYWYQQILGQGPKLLIQFQNNGVVDDSQLPKDRFSAERLKGVDSTLKIQPAKLEDSAVYLCASSLQGTKNIQYFGAGTRLSVL.

The chain uses TRBV9 and TRBJ1-3; TRBD1 is a possible D gene (5 bases). There are 16 residues in the CDR3. Germline CDR1 and CDR2: SGDLS and YYNGEE. V lost 8 bases and J lost 0, with 18 bases in between. CDR3: CARKRGPAYSGNTIYF. The DNA for the CDR3 is TGTGCCAGAAAACGGGGCCCAGCCTACTCTGGAAACACCATATATTTT.

The chain combines TRBV29-1 with TRBJ2-7, with 8 bases fitting TRBD2. Germline V gene lookup returns CDR1 SQVTM and CDR2 ANQGSEA. The junction had 10 bases not matched to a gene; V was cut back by 0 bases and J by 3 bases. This CDR3 is 16 amino acids long. CDR3 in DNA: TGCAGCGTTGAAGATCGGGGTAGCGGGAAGAACTACGAGCAGTACTTC. Amino acids: CSVEDRGSGKNYEQYF.

This clone was found once. The chain couples TRBV18 to TRBJ2-3; no clear D. Trimming cost V 3 bases and J 1 base, with 8 bases left between them. The CDR3 spans 14 residues. Germline CDR1 KGHSH, CDR2 LQKENI. CDR3 coding DNA: TGTGCCAGCTCACCTGTTGCGGGCACAGATACGCAGTATTTT. Translation: CASSPVAGTDTQYF.

This clone turned up a few times. Other DNA sequences in the same sample also yield this CDR3. The rearrangement joins TRBV28 to TRBJ1-2; tentatively, D is TRBD1 (6 bases). CDR1 is MDHEN, CDR2 SYDVKM, per germline. V was shortened by 6 bases and J by 7 bases, with 12 bases between the two germline ends. This CDR3 is built from 12 residues. CDR3 protein: CASSLQGLGYTF. The DNA for the CDR3 is TGTGCCAGCAGCCTACAGGGTCTTGGCTACACCTTC.

The chain is built from TRBV6-5 and TRBJ2-7; unclear D gene. Trimming shortened V by 2 bases and J by 5 bases, and 10 bases separated the two germline ends. This CDR3 is 13 amino acids long. The germline CDR1 and CDR2 sequences are MNHEY and SVGAGI. The CDR3 here is CASSYLVSHEQYF. For the CDR3, the DNA is TGTGCCAGCAGTTACCTTGTTTCCCACGAGCAGTACTTC.

The J gene is TRBJ2-2, the V gene TRBV7-9; D not resolved. CDR3 length: 14 residues. Trimming took off 7 bases at V and 0 bases at J, with 9 bases between the two ends. CDR1 and CDR2 from the germline V gene are SEHNR and FQNEAQ (reference sequence). CDR3 sequence reads: CASKGFSNTGELFF. The CDR3 bases are TGTGCCAGCAAAGGATTCTCGAACACCGGGGAGCTGTTTTTT.

This clone was counted a single time. The genes are TRBV7-9 and TRBJ1-1; D is undetermined. Trimming removed 3 bases from V and 5 bases from J, with 13 bases in between. CDR1 is SEHNR, CDR2 FQNEAQ, per germline (reference sequence). This CDR3 is 14 amino acids long. CDR3 residues: CASSLLSGDTEAFF. In DNA form, the CDR3 reads TGTGCCAGCAGCTTGCTGTCGGGAGATACTGAAGCTTTCTTT.

About this clone: Since a much larger clone is just one base distant, this may be a read error. Additional DNA sequences in this sample encode the identical CDR3. This chain connects TRBV28 to TRBJ1-5; D is possibly TRBD1 (6 bases). This CDR3 has 15 amino acids. The germline V and J ends were trimmed by 3 bases and 1 base, with 10 bases remaining between them. Germline-derived CDR1 and CDR2 are MDHEN and SYDVKM. CDR3 sequence: CASSFAGASNQPQHF. The CDR3, as DNA: TGTGCCAGCAGTTTTGCGGGGGCGAGCAATCAGCCCCAGCATTTT.

The rearrangement links TRBV18 to TRBJ1-5, with D unresolved. Germline values: CDR1 KGHSH, CDR2 LQKENI. V was shortened by 6 bases and J by 0 bases, with 9 bases between the two germline ends. This CDR3 region has 14 residues. CDR3 DNA: TGTGCCAGCTCTCATCTTAATAGCAATCAGCCCCAGCATTTT. Its translation is CASSHLNSNQPQHF.

The genes are TRBV5-1 and TRBJ1-4; D call uncertain. Germline CDR1 SGHRS, CDR2 YFSETQ. This CDR3 has 14 amino acids. V shed 4 bases and J shed 8 bases, with 15 bases lying between them. CDR3 bases: TGCGCCAGCAGCCCGGACGGGTTAGCCGAAAAACTGTTTTTT. This gives the protein CASSPDGLAEKLFF.

The chain is built from TRBV19 and TRBJ2-5; possibly TRBD1 or TRBD2 for D (6 bases each). Germline CDR1 and CDR2: LNHDA and SQIVND (reference sequence). The CDR3 consists of 14 residues. Trimming removed 9 bases from V and 0 bases from J, with 14 bases in between. The CDR3 loop is CASGRRGNQETQYF. As DNA, the CDR3 is TGTGCCAGCGGCAGGAGGGGGAACCAAGAGACCCAGTACTTC.